This T cell receptor (beta chain) was sequenced in a study of OX40 agonist ivuxolimab in advanced cancers. Assay used: immunoSEQ multiplex PCR; TCRdb lists only in-frame clones, some missing. This table holds tens of thousands of clones, over 75% found once. The source of this sequence is an adult with an advanced solid tumor such as melanoma, head and neck, liver or kidney cancer. The sequencing used CD4+ or CD8+ T cells sorted from blood, collected in a trial of the OX40 agonist ivuxolimab.

CDR3 amino acids: CASSLNGQGDTEAFF. In DNA form, the CDR3 reads TGCGCCAGCAGCTTGAATGGCCAGGGGGACACTGAAGCTTTCTTT. The chain has TRBV5-1 and TRBJ1-1; 7 bases agree with TRBD1. Trimming removed 1 base from V and 3 bases from J; junction bases left unmatched: 6. The CDR3 is 15 residues long. Germline CDR1 reads SGHRS; CDR2 reads YFSETQ. The whole variable domain, filled in from reference TRBV5-1 and TRBJ1-1, reads KAGVTQTPRYLIKTRGQQVTLSCSPISGHRSVSWYQQTPGQGLQFLFEYFSETQRNKGNFPGRFSGRQFSNSRSEMNVSTLELGDSALYLCASSLNGQGDTEAFFGQGTRLTVV.